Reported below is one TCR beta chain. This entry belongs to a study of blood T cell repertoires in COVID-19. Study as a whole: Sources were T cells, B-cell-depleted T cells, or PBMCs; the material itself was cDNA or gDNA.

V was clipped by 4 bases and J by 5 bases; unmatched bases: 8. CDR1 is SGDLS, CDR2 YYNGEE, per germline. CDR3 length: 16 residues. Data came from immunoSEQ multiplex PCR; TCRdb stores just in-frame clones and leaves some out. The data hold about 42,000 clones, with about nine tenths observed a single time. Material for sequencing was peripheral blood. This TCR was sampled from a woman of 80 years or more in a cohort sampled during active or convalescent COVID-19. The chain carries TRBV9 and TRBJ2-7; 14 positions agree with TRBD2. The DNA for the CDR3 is TGTGCCAGCAGCCCGGGACTAGCGGGAGAGACCCACGAGCAGTACTTC. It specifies CASSPGLAGETHEQYF. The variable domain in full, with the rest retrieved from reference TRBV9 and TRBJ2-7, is DSGVTQTPKHLITATGQRVTLRCSPRSGDLSVYWYQQSLDQGLQFLIQYYNGEERAKGNILERFSAQQFPDLHSELNLSSLELGDSALYFCASSPGLAGETHEQYFGPGTRLTVT.